One sample yielded the 21 T cell receptor beta chains listed below, sequenced in a study of human T cells and chemical hapten exposure. Noted time point: patch test 2, 6 weeks after DPC sensitization. The treatment was: therapeutic diphenylcyclopropenone sensitization with weekly scalp DPC. One entry per CDR3 protein, called by TCRdb with MiXCR from the RACE reads. The repertoire holds 95,000 or so distinct CDR3 sequences, with approximately 10% as singletons. Specimen: whole blood, collected in connection with sensitization to the hapten diphenylcyclopropenone (DPC). The receptors were sampled from a woman in her 40s with alopecia areata. Some clones in this sample may be carry-over from other donors' samples.

The chain couples TRBV18 to TRBJ2-5; D may be TRBD2 (6 bases). Germline CDR1 and CDR2: KGHSH and LQKENI. This CDR3 comprises 14 residues. V was clipped by 0 bases and J by 9 bases, with 14 bases between them. CDR3 residues: CASSPPEGTRAQYF. For the CDR3, the DNA is TGTGCCAGCTCACCACCGGAGGGGACCAGGGCCCAGTACTTC.

This clonotype turned up a few times. V and J are TRBV11-2 and TRBJ1-1; TRBD1 might be the D (5 bases). CDR1 and CDR2 from the germline V gene are SGHAT and FQNNGV. The CDR3 loop spans 15 amino acids. The germline V and J ends were trimmed by 2 bases and 0 bases, with 10 bases remaining between them. CDR3 region: CASSLSTAMNTEAFF. In DNA form, the CDR3 reads TGTGCCAGCAGCTTATCGACAGCCATGAACACTGAAGCTTTCTTT.

This clonotype was counted between two and nine times. The rearrangement joins TRBV9 to TRBJ1-2; 7 nucleotides match TRBD1. The germline gives CDR1 SGDLS, CDR2 YYNGEE. Trimming cost V 5 bases and J 8 bases; bases outside gene matches: 15. The CDR3 length is 15 residues. DNA for the CDR3: TGTGCCAGCAGGACTGGGGACAGTGACGTTTACGGCTACACCTTC. This codes for CASRTGDSDVYGYTF.

The chain links TRBV9 to TRBJ2-1; no definite D call. The V gene's germline CDR1 is SGDLS and CDR2 YYNGEE. This CDR3 contains 13 residues. V lost 3 bases and J 5 bases, leaving 9 bases between the germline ends. CDR3 nucleotide sequence: TGTGCCAGCAGCGCTGGACCAGACAATGAGCAGTTCTTC. It encodes CASSAGPDNEQFF. The whole variable domain, remainder taken from reference TRBV9 and TRBJ2-1, is DSGVTQTPKHLITATGQRVTLRCSPRSGDLSVYWYQQSLDQGLQFLIQYYNGEERAKGNILERFSAQQFPDLHSELNLSSLELGDSALYFCASSAGPDNEQFFGPGTRLTVL.

The V call is TRBV2, the J call TRBJ1-1; weak D call: TRBD1 (5 bases). Germline V gene sequence: CDR1 SNHLY, CDR2 FYNNEI. This CDR3 has 16 amino acids. V lost 7 bases and J lost 5, with 23 bases in between. The CDR3 loop is CASILGPGRGGTEAFF. The CDR3 DNA sequence: TGTGCCAGCATCCTAGGCCCGGGGCGCGGTGGGACTGAAGCTTTCTTT.

About this clonotype: Since a much larger clone is just one base distant, this may be a read error. The gene calls are TRBV6-2 or TRBV6-3 and TRBJ1-2; D not resolved. Germline V lookup: CDR1 MNHEY, CDR2 SVGEGT. V dropped 7 bases and J dropped 0 bases, with 18 bases sitting between them. The CDR3 has 16 residues. DNA for the CDR3: TGTGCCAGCACCTCGTGGGAAAGGGAGACTAACTATGGCTACACCTTC. Residues: CASTSWERETNYGYTF.

Ten or more counts support this clonotype. The chain has TRBV12-3 or TRBV12-4 and TRBJ2-5, with TRBD2 matching over 11 bases. The CDR3 has 16 residues. The V gene end was trimmed by 5 bases and the J gene end by 1 base; junction bases not matched to a gene: 6. The CDR3 spells CASSPLTSGAQETQYF. CDR3 bases: TGTGCCAGCAGTCCCTTGACTAGCGGGGCCCAAGAGACCCAGTACTTC.

Worth noting for this clonotype: This may be a read error: a much more frequent sequence differs by one nucleotide. This rearrangement joins TRBV6-2 or TRBV6-3 to TRBJ2-7; D is undetermined. This CDR3 has 12 amino acids. Germline CDR1 MNHEY, CDR2 SVGEGT. The CDR3: CTSSRSSMEQYF. The CDR3 DNA reads as TGTACCAGCAGCCGGAGCTCGATGGAGCAGTACTTC.

This clonotype showed up just once. The rearrangement uses TRBV2 and TRBJ1-1, with TRBD1 matching 7 bases. The trim removed 7 bases at V and 4 bases at J, leaving 9 bases unmatched. Per germline, CDR1 SNHLY and CDR2 FYNNEI. The CDR3 is 14 amino acids. The CDR3 reads CASIDLTGRTEAFF. In nucleotides, the CDR3 is TGTGCCAGCATTGATCTGACAGGGCGCACTGAAGCTTTCTTT.

The chain joins TRBV3-1 to TRBJ2-7; the match to TRBD2 covers 14 bases. CDR1 is LGHDT and CDR2 is YNNKEL in the germline V gene (reference sequence). J lost 8 bases, V lost 3 bases, and 6 bases had no gene match. This CDR3 spans 15 amino acids. As DNA, the CDR3 is TGTGCCAGCAGCCAGAAGACTAGCGGGGGGGCCCAGCAGTACTTC. It encodes CASSQKTSGGAQQYF.

The chain combines TRBV7-9 with TRBJ1-4; the D is unclear. Trimming removed 2 bases at V and 6 bases at J, with 10 bases between. CDR1 and CDR2 from the germline V gene are SEHNR and FQNEAQ (reference sequence). The CDR3 contains 14 residues. The CDR3 protein is CASSLRGGDEKLFF. The CDR3, as DNA: TGTGCCAGCAGCTTAAGAGGCGGGGATGAAAAACTGTTTTTT. Filled out from reference TRBV7-9 and TRBJ1-4, the complete variable domain reads DTGVSQNPRHKITKRGQNVTFRCDPISEHNRLYWYRQTLGQGPEFLTYFQNEAQLEKSRLLSDRFSAERPKGSFSTLEIQRTEQGDSAMYLCASSLRGGDEKLFFGSGTQLSVL.

The chain uses TRBV28 and TRBJ2-1, with TRBD2 matching 7 bases. This CDR3 is 13 amino acids long. The germline CDR1 and CDR2 sequences are MDHEN and SYDVKM. Trimming at V came to 11 bases and at J to 7 bases, leaving 11 bases not matched to a gene. Here the CDR3 reads CAHAKDGRNEQFF. The CDR3 nucleotides read TGTGCCCACGCTAAAGACGGGAGGAATGAGCAGTTCTTC.

The chain employs TRBV29-1 and TRBJ2-5, with D uncertain. With 1 base removed from V and 9 bases from J, the gap between germline ends came to 9 bases. The CDR3 has 11 amino acids. The germline V gene encodes CDR1 SQVTM and CDR2 ANQGSEA. The CDR3 DNA sequence: TGCAGCGTTGAAGGCGATGGGGCCCAGTACTTC. This translates into CSVEGDGAQYF.

This clonotype appeared a few times. V usage is TRBV19 and J usage is TRBJ2-2; D may correspond to TRBD1 or TRBD2 (5 bases each). Trimming removed 3 bases from V and 8 bases from J, with 16 bases in between. Germline assignment: CDR1 LNHDA and CDR2 SQIVND (reference sequence). The CDR3 runs 15 residues. The CDR3 coding sequence is TGTGCCAGTAGTATTGATCTGAGGGGAGTGGGGGAGCTGTTTTTT. Translated: CASSIDLRGVGELFF. The full variable domain, completed using reference TRBV19 and TRBJ2-2, is DGGITQSPKYLFRKEGQNVTLSCEQNLNHDAMYWYRQDPGQGLRLIYYSQIVNDFQKGDIAEGYSVSREKKESFPLTVTSAQKNPTAFYLCASSIDLRGVGELFFGEGSRLTVL.

The rearrangement links TRBV30 to TRBJ2-1; D not resolved. The CDR3 spans 14 residues. From germline, CDR1 is GTSNPN and CDR2 SVGIG (reference sequence). Trimming cost V 6 bases and J 2 bases, with 14 bases left between them. The CDR3: CACPREGTYNEQFF. The CDR3 bases are TGTGCCTGCCCTAGGGAAGGGACCTACAATGAGCAGTTCTTC.

For this clonotype: This may stem from a read error, because a much larger clone lies one nucleotide away. The genes are TRBV20-1 and TRBJ2-2; D uncertain. Deletions cut 3 bases from V and 1 base from J, with 6 bases between. Germline CDR1 reads DFQATT; CDR2 reads SNEGSKA (reference sequence). The CDR3 runs 13 residues. CDR3 in amino acids: CSAREGNTGELFF. Here the CDR3 DNA reads TGCAGTGCTAGGGAAGGGAACACCGGGGAGCTGTTTTTT.

This clonotype came up many times. The chain couples TRBV7-6 to TRBJ2-1, with a tentative D call TRBD1 (5 bases). Germline lookup yields CDR1 SGHVS and CDR2 FNYEAQ. The CDR3 loop spans 16 amino acids. Trimming removed 0 bases from V and 0 bases from J, with 9 bases in between. The CDR3 nucleotides are TGTGCCAGCAGCTTAGCGGGGCAGACCTCCTACAATGAGCAGTTCTTC. It translates to CASSLAGQTSYNEQFF.

This clonotype was recorded at least ten times. CDR3 sequence reads: CASSLDTQYF. In DNA form, the CDR3 reads TGTGCCAGCAGCTTAGATACGCAGTATTTT. V gene TRBV7-8 combines with J gene TRBJ2-3; D uncertain. Germline CDR1 SGHVS, CDR2 FQNEAQ. The V end was cut by 1 base, the J end by 7 bases, with 0 bases between. The CDR3 is 10 residues long.

Comments on this clonotype: A read error may explain this, as a much larger clone is one base away. This chain connects TRBV6-5 to TRBJ1-3; no firm D call. The CDR3 extends over 15 amino acids. CDR1 and CDR2 (germline): MNHEY, SVGAGI. In nucleotides, the CDR3 is TGTGCCAGCCGCGGCGGAGGGAGCTCTGGAAACACCATATGTTTT. This translates into CASRGGGSSGNTICF.

This clonotype came up many times. The chain has TRBV19 and TRBJ2-7, with 13 bases lining up with TRBD2. Germline-derived CDR1 and CDR2 are LNHDA and SQIVND (reference sequence). V lost 5 bases to trimming and J lost 5 bases; unmatched junction nucleotides: 9. The length of the CDR3 is 16 residues. CDR3 DNA: TGTGCCAGTAGTCTCACGGGGACTAGCGGGGTGAACGAGCAGTACTTC. Its translation is CASSLTGTSGVNEQYF.

The chain carries TRBV20-1 and TRBJ2-7; 11 bases map to TRBD1. The CDR3 totals 14 residues. V dropped 6 bases and J dropped 3; count of bases not matched to a gene: 7. CDR1 and CDR2 from the germline V gene are DFQATT and SNEGSKA (reference sequence). CDR3 residues: CSAASGTGGYEQYF. The CDR3 nucleotides are TGCAGTGCGGCCTCTGGGACAGGGGGCTACGAGCAGTACTTC.